The 5 T cell receptor beta chains presented below share a single source sample, sequenced in a study of PD-L1 blockade in urothelial cancer (TCRdb year 2017). The time point label, read with the paper, signifies: pretreatment peripheral blood. Libraries were prepared through the immunoSEQ multiplex PCR assay. This is the immuneACCESS table as TCRdb keeps it, with only in-frame sequences that have V and J called. A part of the clones is gone; compared with another copy, unresolved V genes explain less than half, and the rest is unexplained. The sample contains 50,000 to 55,000 clones, around 84% of them found a single time. The top ten clonotypes cover about 20% of the sample. The specimen was PBMCs, collected around atezolizumab (anti-PD-L1) treatment. The receptors were gathered from a man aged 55 to 69 with urothelial cancer.

The V call is TRBV18, the J call TRBJ1-2, with 8 bases matching TRBD1. J lost 7 bases, V lost 0 bases, and 7 bases had no gene match. The CDR3 is 15 residues long. The V gene's germline CDR1 is KGHSH and CDR2 LQKENI. The DNA for the CDR3 is TGTGCCAGCTCACCACCGTGGACAGGGTTCAGTGGCTACACCTTC. Translated: CASSPPWTGFSGYTF.

V is TRBV5-1 and J is TRBJ2-7; 9 bases match TRBD2. V lost 4 bases and J lost 3; bases outside the gene matches: 11. CDR3 length equals 16 residues. Germline CDR1 reads SGHRS; CDR2 reads YFSETQ. The CDR3 DNA reads TGCGCCAGCAGCCCAGAGTTGGGCGGGGGGGGCTACGAGCAGTACTTC. Amino acids: CASSPELGGGGYEQYF. Looking up the rest from reference TRBV5-1 and TRBJ2-7 gives the full variable domain: KAGVTQTPRYLIKTRGQQVTLSCSPISGHRSVSWYQQTPGQGLQFLFEYFSETQRNKGNFPGRFSGRQFSNSRSEMNVSTLELGDSALYLCASSPELGGGGYEQYFGPGTRLTVT.

V is TRBV7-2 and J is TRBJ2-3; 8 bases align to TRBD2. Trimming took 2 bases from V and 2 from J; bases not matched to a gene: 6. Per germline, CDR1 SGHTA and CDR2 FQGNSA. CDR3 length equals 16 residues. The chain's CDR3 is CASSLIRGGPTDTQYF. CDR3 DNA sequence: TGTGCCAGCAGCTTAATCCGCGGGGGGCCCACAGATACGCAGTATTTT. Full variable domain (rest looked up from reference TRBV7-2 and TRBJ2-3): GAGVSQSPSNKVTEKGKDVELRCDPISGHTALYWYRQSLGQGLEFLIYFQGNSAPDKSGLPSDRFSAERTGGSVSTLTIQRTQQEDSAVYLCASSLIRGGPTDTQYFGPGTRLTVL.

V and J are TRBV25-1 and TRBJ2-1; 7 nucleotides align to TRBD2. The CDR3 sequence is 14 residues long. Trimming at V came to 3 bases and at J to 9 bases, leaving 8 bases not matched to a gene. Germline-derived CDR1 and CDR2 are MGHDK and SYGVNS. CDR3 in DNA: TGTGCCAGCAGTGAGTTGCGGGAGAACGGTGAGCAGTTCTTC. As protein: CASSELRENGEQFF. Filled out from reference TRBV25-1 and TRBJ2-1, the complete variable domain reads EADIYQTPRYLVIGTGKKITLECSQTMGHDKMYWYQQDPGMELHLIHYSYGVNSTEKGDLSSESTVSRIRTEHFPLTLESARPSHTSQYLCASSELRENGEQFFGPGTRLTVL.

The V and J genes are TRBV10-3 and TRBJ2-1, with D possibly TRBD1 on 6 matching bases. Per germline, CDR1 ENHRY and CDR2 SYGVKD. V was pared by 6 bases and J by 1 base, with 10 bases between. The CDR3 runs 14 residues. The CDR3 sequence: CAIRGAESYNEQFF. CDR3 DNA: TGTGCCATCAGGGGGGCTGAGTCCTACAATGAGCAGTTCTTC.